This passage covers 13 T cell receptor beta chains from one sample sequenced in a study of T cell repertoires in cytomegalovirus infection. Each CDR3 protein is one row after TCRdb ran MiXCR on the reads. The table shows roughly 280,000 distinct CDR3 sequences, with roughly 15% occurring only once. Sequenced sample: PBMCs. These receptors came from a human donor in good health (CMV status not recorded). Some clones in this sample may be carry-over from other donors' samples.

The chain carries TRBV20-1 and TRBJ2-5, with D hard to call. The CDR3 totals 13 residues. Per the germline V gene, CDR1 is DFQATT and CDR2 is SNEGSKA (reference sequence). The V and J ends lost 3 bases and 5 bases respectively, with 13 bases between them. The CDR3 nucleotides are TGCAGTGCTAGGTCTGGGGTCGGCGAGACCCAGTACTTC. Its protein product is CSARSGVGETQYF.

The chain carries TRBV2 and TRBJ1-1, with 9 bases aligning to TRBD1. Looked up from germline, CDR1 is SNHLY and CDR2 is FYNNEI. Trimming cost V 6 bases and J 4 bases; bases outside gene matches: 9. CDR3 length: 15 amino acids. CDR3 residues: CASRDRGGRGTEAFF. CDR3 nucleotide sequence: TGTGCCAGCAGGGACAGGGGAGGAAGGGGCACTGAAGCTTTCTTT. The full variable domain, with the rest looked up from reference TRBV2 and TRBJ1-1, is EPEVTQTPSHQVTQMGQEVILRCVPISNHLYFYWYRQILGQKVEFLVSFYNNEISEKSEIFDDQFSVERPDGSNFTLKIRSTKLEDSAMYFCASRDRGGRGTEAFFGQGTRLTVV.

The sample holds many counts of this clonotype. CDR3 sequence (DNA): TGTGCCAGCAGCTTTTACAGGGGCTCCTACAATGAGCAGTTCTTC. Translation: CASSFYRGSYNEQFF. The gene calls are TRBV7-8 and TRBJ2-1; 7 bases map to TRBD1. The V gene end was trimmed by 3 bases and the J gene end by 0 bases; junction bases not matched to a gene: 2. There are 15 residues in the CDR3. The germline V gene encodes CDR1 SGHVS and CDR2 FQNEAQ.

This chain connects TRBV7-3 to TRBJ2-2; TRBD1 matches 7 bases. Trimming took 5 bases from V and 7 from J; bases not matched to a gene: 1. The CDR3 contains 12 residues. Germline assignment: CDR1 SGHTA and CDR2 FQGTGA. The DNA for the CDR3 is TGTGCCAGCAGCCGGACAGGCGGGGAGCTGTTTTTT. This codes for CASSRTGGELFF.

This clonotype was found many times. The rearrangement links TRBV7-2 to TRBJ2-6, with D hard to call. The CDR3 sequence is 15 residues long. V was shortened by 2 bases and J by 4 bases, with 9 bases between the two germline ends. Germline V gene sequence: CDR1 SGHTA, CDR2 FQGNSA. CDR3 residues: CASSLNTLGANVLTF. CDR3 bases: TGTGCCAGCAGCTTAAACACGTTGGGGGCCAACGTCCTGACTTTC.

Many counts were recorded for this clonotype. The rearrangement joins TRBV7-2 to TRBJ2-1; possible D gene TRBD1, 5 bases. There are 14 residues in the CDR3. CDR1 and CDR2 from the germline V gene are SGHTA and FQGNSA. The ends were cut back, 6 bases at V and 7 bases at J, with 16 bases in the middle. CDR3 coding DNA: TGTGCCAGCAGTCCAGGGTGGCTAGTTAATGAGCAGTTCTTC. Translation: CASSPGWLVNEQFF. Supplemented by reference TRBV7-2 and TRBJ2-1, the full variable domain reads GAGVSQSPSNKVTEKGKDVELRCDPISGHTALYWYRQSLGQGLEFLIYFQGNSAPDKSGLPSDRFSAERTGGSVSTLTIQRTQQEDSAVYLCASSPGWLVNEQFFGPGTRLTVL.

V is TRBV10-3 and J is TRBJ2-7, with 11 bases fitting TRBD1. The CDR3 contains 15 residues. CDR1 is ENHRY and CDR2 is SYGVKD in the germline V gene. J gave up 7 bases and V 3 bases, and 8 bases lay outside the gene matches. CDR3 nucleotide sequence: TGTGCCATCAGTGATGGGGGACAGGGGGAGGAAGAGCAGTACTTC. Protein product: CAISDGGQGEEEQYF.

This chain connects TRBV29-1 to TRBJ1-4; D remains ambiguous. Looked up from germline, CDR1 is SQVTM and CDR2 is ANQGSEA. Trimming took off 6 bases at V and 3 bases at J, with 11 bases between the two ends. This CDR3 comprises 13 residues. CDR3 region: CSVRVGANEKLFF. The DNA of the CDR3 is TGCAGCGTCCGGGTGGGTGCTAATGAAAAACTGTTTTTT.

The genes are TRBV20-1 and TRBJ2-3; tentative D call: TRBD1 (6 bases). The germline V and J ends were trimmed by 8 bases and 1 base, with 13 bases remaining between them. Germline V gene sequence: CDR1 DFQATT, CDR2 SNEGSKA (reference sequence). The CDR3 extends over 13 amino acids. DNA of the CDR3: TGCAGTCACCGGGACACGCGCACAGATACGCAGTATTTT. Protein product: CSHRDTRTDTQYF.

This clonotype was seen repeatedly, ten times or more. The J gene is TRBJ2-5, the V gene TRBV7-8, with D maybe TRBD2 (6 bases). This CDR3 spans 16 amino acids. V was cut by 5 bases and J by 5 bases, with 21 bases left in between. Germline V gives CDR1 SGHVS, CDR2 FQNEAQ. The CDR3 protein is CASSTGVVAAGETQYF. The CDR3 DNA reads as TGTGCCAGCAGCACTGGGGTGGTAGCGGCGGGGGAGACCCAGTACTTC.

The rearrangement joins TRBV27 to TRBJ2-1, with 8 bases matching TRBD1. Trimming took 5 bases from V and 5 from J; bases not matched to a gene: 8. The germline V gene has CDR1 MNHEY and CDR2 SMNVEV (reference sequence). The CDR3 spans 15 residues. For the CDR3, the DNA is TGTGCCAGCAGTACATGGGACAGGACAAACAATGAGCAGTTCTTC. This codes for CASSTWDRTNNEQFF.

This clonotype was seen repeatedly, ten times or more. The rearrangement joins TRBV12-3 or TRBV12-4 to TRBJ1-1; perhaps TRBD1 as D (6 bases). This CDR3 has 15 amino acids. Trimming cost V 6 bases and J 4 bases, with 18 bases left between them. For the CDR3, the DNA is TGTGCCAGCAGGGGACATGGGGCTACGGGCACTGAAGCTTTCTTT. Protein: CASRGHGATGTEAFF.

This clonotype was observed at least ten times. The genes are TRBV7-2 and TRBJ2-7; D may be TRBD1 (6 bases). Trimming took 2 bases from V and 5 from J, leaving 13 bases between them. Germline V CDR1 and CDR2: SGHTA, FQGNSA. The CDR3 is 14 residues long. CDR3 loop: CASSLPGNRDEQYF. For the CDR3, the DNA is TGTGCCAGCAGCTTACCGGGGAACAGGGACGAGCAGTACTTC.